Shown below are 20 T cell receptor beta chains from a single sample sequenced in a study of CD8 T cells in Susac syndrome (dated by TCRdb to the late 2010s). Libraries were constructed by the immunoSEQ multiplex PCR assay. RNA was extracted using the RNeasy kit, and about 0.45 to 1 ug of the RNA was reverse transcribed with random hexamers. The public sequencing data were trimmed at Q25 with fastp and processed into clonotypes with MiXCR by TCRdb, which kept only in-frame beta chains. Each record represents a unique CDR3 protein, reported with the most common genes and DNA among its rows. This sample holds about 130,000 distinct CDR3 sequences; nearly 95% were observed only once. Around 0.12% of the sample is taken by the ten largest. The specimen sequenced was CD4+ T cells from PBMCs. These receptors were taken from a human donor in good health.

This clonotype was counted once. This rearrangement joins TRBV5-1 to TRBJ1-2; 8 nucleotides line up with TRBD1. Germline assignment: CDR1 SGHRS and CDR2 YFSETQ. V was pared by 1 base and J by 7 bases, with 6 bases of the junction left unmatched. The CDR3 runs to 14 residues. The CDR3 DNA is TGCGCCAGCAGCTTGCGACAGGGGAGCGGTGGCTACACCTTC. Amino acid sequence: CASSLRQGSGGYTF. The full variable domain, completed using reference TRBV5-1 and TRBJ1-2, is KAGVTQTPRYLIKTRGQQVTLSCSPISGHRSVSWYQQTPGQGLQFLFEYFSETQRNKGNFPGRFSGRQFSNSRSEMNVSTLELGDSALYLCASSLRQGSGGYTFGSGTRLTVV.

The rearrangement links TRBV7-2 to TRBJ2-5, with 8 bases lining up with TRBD2. V lost 5 bases, J lost 2 bases, and 7 bases stayed unmatched. CDR3 length: 15 amino acids. Germline-derived CDR1 and CDR2 are SGHTA and FQGNSA. CDR3 in DNA: TGTGCCAGCAGCGGACGACTAGCGCTACAAGAGACCCAGTACTTC. Protein: CASSGRLALQETQYF.

V usage is TRBV5-1 and J usage is TRBJ2-2; D is unclear. The CDR3 has 14 residues. In germline, CDR1 is SGHRS, CDR2 YFSETQ. Trimming left V 6 bases short and J 5 bases short, with 14 bases between. The chain's CDR3 is CASTIRGGTGELFF. The CDR3 coding sequence is TGCGCCAGCACCATCCGAGGCGGAACCGGGGAGCTGTTTTTT.

The V call is TRBV3-1, the J call TRBJ2-7; 10 nucleotides agree with TRBD1. With 4 bases clipped from V and 5 bases from J, the junction kept 11 bases outside the gene matches. Germline V lookup: CDR1 LGHDT, CDR2 YNNKEL (reference sequence). The CDR3 runs to 16 residues. CDR3 region: CASSPPPGTGVHEQYF. DNA of the CDR3: TGTGCCAGCAGCCCACCACCCGGGACAGGGGTCCACGAGCAGTACTTC.

The chain uses TRBV27 and TRBJ2-7, with D uncertain. Germline loops: CDR1 MNHEY, CDR2 SMNVEV (reference sequence). This CDR3 spans 13 amino acids. V was cut by 9 bases and J by 2 bases, with 14 bases left in between. The CDR3 sequence is CASPVRVTYEQYF. As DNA, the CDR3 is TGTGCCAGTCCTGTCCGGGTTACCTACGAGCAGTACTTC.

J is TRBJ1-1 and V is TRBV5-1; D ambiguous. In germline, CDR1 is SGHRS, CDR2 YFSETQ. This CDR3 has 15 residues. Trimming pared 6 bases from V and 4 bases from J, leaving 19 bases between. As DNA, the CDR3 is TGCGCCAGCACCCAATTGGAGCCCATGAGCACTGAAGCTTTCTTT. It yields the protein CASTQLEPMSTEAFF.

The chain has TRBV6-8 and TRBJ2-7, with 8 bases fitting TRBD1. CDR1 is MNHGY, CDR2 SAAAGT, per germline. The CDR3 length is 13 residues. The ends lost 6 bases at V and 2 bases at J; junction bases unmatched: 3. The CDR3 nucleotides read TGTGCCAGCAGGGGACAGGTAACCTACGAGCAGTACTTC. Encoded protein: CASRGQVTYEQYF.

The V gene is TRBV6-2 or TRBV6-3, the J gene TRBJ2-7, with TRBD2 identical over 7 bases. Germline lookup yields CDR1 MNHEY and CDR2 SVGEGT. V lost 8 bases to trimming and J lost 7 bases; unmatched junction nucleotides: 8. This CDR3 region has 12 residues. The CDR3 sequence: CASGLGVGEQYF. The CDR3 DNA sequence: TGTGCCAGCGGACTAGGCGTCGGAGAGCAGTACTTC.

The chain carries TRBV30 and TRBJ1-5, with 12 nucleotides matching TRBD1. Germline CDR1 reads GTSNPN; CDR2 reads SVGIG (reference sequence). J gave up 2 bases and V 1 base, and 12 bases lay outside the gene matches. CDR3 length: 19 residues. CDR3 loop: CAWSATRGTGGKGNQPQHF. DNA for the CDR3: TGTGCCTGGAGTGCCACACGCGGGACAGGGGGCAAGGGCAATCAGCCCCAGCATTTT.

The J gene is TRBJ1-1, the V gene TRBV19; a possible D gene is TRBD1 (6 bases). V gave up 8 bases and J gave up 5 bases, with 18 bases separating them. This CDR3 has 14 amino acids. Germline CDR1 LNHDA, CDR2 SQIVND (reference sequence). CDR3 nucleotide sequence: TGTGCCAGTCAACACACAGGGCGGGAAACTGAAGCTTTCTTT. Protein: CASQHTGRETEAFF.

The rearrangement joins TRBV11-2 to TRBJ2-1; the match to TRBD2 covers 8 bases. Unmatched junction bases numbered 1, after V lost 1 base and J lost 8 bases. Germline CDR1 SGHAT, CDR2 FQNNGV. The CDR3 sequence is 13 residues long. For the CDR3, the DNA is TGTGCCAGCAGCTTAGTGACTAGCGATGAGCAGTTCTTC. It translates to CASSLVTSDEQFF.

This clonotype was detected only once. The V and J genes are TRBV20-1 and TRBJ2-5, with D possibly being TRBD2 (6 bases). The CDR3 covers 15 residues. V gave up 2 bases and J gave up 5 bases, with 18 bases separating them. In germline, CDR1 is DFQATT, CDR2 SNEGSKA (reference sequence). The DNA of the CDR3 is TGCAGTGCTAGACAGGAACCAGTCCGGGGGGAGACCCAGTACTTC. Encoded protein: CSARQEPVRGETQYF.

This chain links TRBV28 with TRBJ1-5, with D uncertain. The CDR3 length is 12 residues. Trimming cost V 8 bases and J 6 bases, with 11 bases left between them. Germline CDR1 reads MDHEN; CDR2 reads SYDVKM. DNA of the CDR3: TGTGCCAGCGACGCACCCACTCAGCCCCAGCATTTT. Its translation: CASDAPTQPQHF.

V usage is TRBV3-1 and J usage is TRBJ2-5, with TRBD1 matching 7 bases. CDR3 length: 14 amino acids. After removal of 4 bases from V and 1 base from J, the junction contained 3 bases not matched to a gene. Germline V gives CDR1 LGHDT, CDR2 YNNKEL (reference sequence). CDR3: CASSRDRIQETQYF. CDR3 DNA: TGTGCCAGCAGCCGGGACAGAATCCAAGAGACCCAGTACTTC.

The DNA for the CDR3 is TGCAGCGTAGACCCTTTAGCGGGACCCAGCACAGATACGCAGTATTTT. This gives the protein CSVDPLAGPSTDTQYF. The chain couples TRBV29-1 to TRBJ2-3, with TRBD2 matching over 8 bases. The CDR3 is made up of 16 amino acids. Unmatched junction bases numbered 11, after V lost 6 bases and J lost 0 bases. CDR1 and CDR2 (germline): SQVTM, ANQGSEA.

The chain recombines TRBV12-3 or TRBV12-4 with TRBJ1-2; D is ambiguous. V lost 5 bases to trimming and J lost 8 bases, with 18 bases between them. This CDR3 has 14 residues. The CDR3 DNA is TGTGCCAGCAGTAGTGGGCTAGGAGGTGTAGGCTACACCTTC. This sequence encodes CASSSGLGGVGYTF.

The chain uses TRBV28 and TRBJ2-1; D unresolved. V lost 3 bases to trimming and J lost 3 bases, with 9 bases between them. The CDR3 totals 14 residues. Per the germline V gene, CDR1 is MDHEN and CDR2 is SYDVKM. The chain's CDR3 is CASSFTPRYNEQFF. The CDR3 coding sequence is TGTGCCAGCAGTTTTACCCCCCGCTACAATGAGCAGTTCTTC.

The chain links TRBV25-1 to TRBJ2-6; D call uncertain. The CDR3 covers 13 residues. The V gene's germline CDR1 is MGHDK and CDR2 SYGVNS. V shed 5 bases and J shed 0 bases, with 2 bases lying between them. This CDR3 reads CASSNSGANVLTF. The CDR3 DNA sequence: TGTGCCAGCAGTAACTCTGGGGCCAACGTCCTGACTTTC. The whole variable domain, filled in from reference TRBV25-1 and TRBJ2-6, reads EADIYQTPRYLVIGTGKKITLECSQTMGHDKMYWYQQDPGMELHLIHYSYGVNSTEKGDLSSESTVSRIRTEHFPLTLESARPSHTSQYLCASSNSGANVLTFGAGSRLTVL.

This chain joins TRBV25-1 and TRBJ2-3, with no clear D. The CDR3 totals 14 residues. CDR1 is MGHDK and CDR2 is SYGVNS in the germline V gene. Between the trimmed V and J ends, which lost 5 bases and 1 base, there was a span of 10 bases. CDR3 nucleotide sequence: TGTGCCAGCAGTCCCTGGGTGGGCACAGATACGCAGTATTTT. This codes for CASSPWVGTDTQYF.

V usage is TRBV18 and J usage is TRBJ2-5; D assignment may be TRBD1 or TRBD2 (5 bases each). Trimming removed 3 bases from V and 4 bases from J, with 15 bases in between. CDR3 length: 15 residues. Germline CDR1 and CDR2: KGHSH and LQKENI. CDR3 loop: CASSPPEGTGETQYF. CDR3 in DNA: TGTGCCAGCTCACCTCCCGAGGGGACGGGAGAGACCCAGTACTTC.